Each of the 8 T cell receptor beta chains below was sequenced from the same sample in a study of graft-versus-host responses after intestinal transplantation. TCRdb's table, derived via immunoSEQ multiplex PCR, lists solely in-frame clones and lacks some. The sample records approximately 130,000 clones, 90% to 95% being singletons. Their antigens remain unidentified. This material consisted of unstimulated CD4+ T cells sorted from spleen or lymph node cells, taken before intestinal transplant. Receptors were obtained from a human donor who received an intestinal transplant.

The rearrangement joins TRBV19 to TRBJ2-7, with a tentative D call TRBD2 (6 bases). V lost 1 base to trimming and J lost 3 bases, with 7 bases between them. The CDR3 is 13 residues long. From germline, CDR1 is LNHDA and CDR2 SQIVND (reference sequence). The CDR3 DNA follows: TGTGCCAGTAGTATAGTGGGAGGCTACGAGCAGTACTTC. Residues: CASSIVGGYEQYF.

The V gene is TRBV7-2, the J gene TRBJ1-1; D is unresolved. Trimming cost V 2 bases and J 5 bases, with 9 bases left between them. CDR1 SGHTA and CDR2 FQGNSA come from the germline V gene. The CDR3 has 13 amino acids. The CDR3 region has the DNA TGTGCCAGCAGCTTAAGTAGGGTTACTGAAGCTTTCTTT. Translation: CASSLSRVTEAFF.

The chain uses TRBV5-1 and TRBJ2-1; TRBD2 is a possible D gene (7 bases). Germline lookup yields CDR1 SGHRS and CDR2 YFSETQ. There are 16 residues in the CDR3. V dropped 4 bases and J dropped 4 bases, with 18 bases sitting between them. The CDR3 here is CASSIKAGAGYNEQFF. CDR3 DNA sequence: TGCGCCAGCAGCATCAAGGCGGGGGCCGGTTACAATGAGCAGTTCTTC.

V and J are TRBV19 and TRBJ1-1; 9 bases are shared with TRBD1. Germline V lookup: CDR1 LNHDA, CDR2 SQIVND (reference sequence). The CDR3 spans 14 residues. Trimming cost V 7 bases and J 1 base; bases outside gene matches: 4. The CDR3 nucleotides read TGTGCCAGTAAATTGACAGGGGGGAACACTGAAGCTTTCTTT. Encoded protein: CASKLTGGNTEAFF.

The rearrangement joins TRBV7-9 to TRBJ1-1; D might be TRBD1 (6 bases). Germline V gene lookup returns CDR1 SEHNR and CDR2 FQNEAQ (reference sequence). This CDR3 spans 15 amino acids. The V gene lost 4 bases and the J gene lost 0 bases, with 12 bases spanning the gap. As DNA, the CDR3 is TGTGCCAGCAGCTCATTTGGACAGATGAACACTGAAGCTTTCTTT. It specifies CASSSFGQMNTEAFF.

CDR3 DNA sequence: TGTGCCAGTAGTATAGAGGGGAAGAATAATTCACCCCTCCACTTT. Protein product: CASSIEGKNNSPLHF. The J gene is TRBJ1-6, the V gene TRBV19; D gene uncertain. The CDR3 covers 15 residues. The V end lost 0 bases, the J end lost 5 bases, and 8 bases lay between the germline ends. Germline lookup yields CDR1 LNHDA and CDR2 SQIVND (reference sequence).

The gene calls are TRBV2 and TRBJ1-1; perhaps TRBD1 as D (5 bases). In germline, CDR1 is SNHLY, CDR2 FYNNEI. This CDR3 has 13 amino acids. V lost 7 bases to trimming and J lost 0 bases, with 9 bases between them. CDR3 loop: CASNRDLNTEAFF. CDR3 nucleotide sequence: TGTGCCAGCAACCGGGACCTGAACACTGAAGCTTTCTTT.

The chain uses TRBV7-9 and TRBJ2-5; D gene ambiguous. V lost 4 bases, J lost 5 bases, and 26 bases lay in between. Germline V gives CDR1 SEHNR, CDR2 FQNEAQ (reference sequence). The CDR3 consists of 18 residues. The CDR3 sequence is CASSSSMFRAGVGETQYF. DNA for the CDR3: TGTGCCAGCAGCTCCTCTATGTTTCGGGCAGGTGTGGGGGAGACCCAGTACTTC.